This TCR beta chain is from a study of spatial heterogeneity in lung cancer. About the research overall: Consistently, beta-chain sequences turned up in larger numbers than alpha-chain sequences did. Across the raw uncorrected reads, a unique TCR and UMI combination was observed, on average, more than ten times.

TCRdb itself ran the 5' RACE reads through MiXCR, one entry per CDR3 protein. Here the sample spans 20,000 or so distinct CDR3 sequences, 5.5% to 6.5% being singletons. Findings of the study overall: Ubiquitous and regional nonsynonymous mutation counts were tracked by ubiquitous and regional expanded TCR counts, respectively. One measure, the expanded intratumoral alpha and beta TCR count, tracked tumor mutation counts.

Time point indicated: sample taken at primary tumor resection. Whole RNA was taken from tumor, nontumor lung or frozen PBMC; it was then sequenced unsorted. By share, this clonotype ranks as medium-sized (0.01 to 0.1%). Its specificity is unknown. Specimen: lung tumor tissue, collected at surgery. The TCR was taken from a female donor with early-stage non-small cell lung cancer.

CDR3 sequence reads: CASSERPHNEQYF. As DNA, the CDR3 is TGTGCCAGCAGTGAACGTCCCCACAACGAGCAGTACTTC. The V and J genes are TRBV6-1 and TRBJ2-7; D is uncertain. V dropped 2 bases and J dropped 5 bases, with 10 bases sitting between them. This CDR3 is 13 amino acids long. Looked up from germline, CDR1 is MNHNS and CDR2 is SASEGT.